This T cell receptor beta chain comes out of a study of follicular helper T cells after annual influenza vaccination. Study-wide results and caveats: Most later recoveries of Day 7 ICOS+CD38+ clones were ICOS-CD38- cTfh. Just roughly 10-23% of cells analyzed had recovered productive TCRB sequences.

Assay used: immunoSEQ multiplex PCR; TCRdb lists only in-frame clones, some missing. The table has 10,000 to 15,000 clones, roughly 78% seen once; the top ten hold 0.4% to 0.55%. The CDR3 consists of 15 residues. CDR1 is SGHTA and CDR2 is FQGTGA in the germline V gene. The V end lost 5 bases, the J end lost 0 bases, and 10 bases lay between the germline ends. The sample's time point: 2014-2015 season, pre-vaccination. Blood volume per time point ranged from about 35 to 100 mL. About this clone: The antigen is undetermined.

V gene TRBV7-3 combines with J gene TRBJ2-2; tentative D call: TRBD1 (5 bases). This specimen was CXCR5- memory CD4+ T cells sorted from blood, taken on the day of influenza vaccination. The TCR originated in an adult who received the influenza vaccine. The CDR3, as DNA: TGTGCCAGCAGCGCCCAGGGCACGAACACCGGGGAGCTGTTTTTT. It codes for CASSAQGTNTGELFF.